Listed below are T cell receptor beta chains from one sample, sequenced in a study of shared clonotypes between healthy human individuals. Repertoires were generated with immunoSEQ multiplex PCR, while TCRdb's copy carries only in-frame clones and drops some. The profile shows under 600,000 clones, roughly 98% of them singletons. The sequencing sample was made of naive CD8+ T cells sorted from blood. The receptors stem from a man under 40 in good health. CDR3s include the opening cysteine and the closing phenylalanine or tryptophan. Fields, in order: V gene, J gene, CDR3 protein.

v_gene: TRBV30
j_gene: TRBJ1-5
CDR3aa: CAWTSGAKSNQPQHF

v_gene: TRBV21-1
j_gene: TRBJ2-7
CDR3aa: CASSKRLSLWASYEQYF

v_gene: TRBV4-1
j_gene: TRBJ2-6
CDR3aa: CASSQLDRGSGANVLTF

v_gene: TRBV6-4
j_gene: TRBJ2-7
CDR3aa: CASRGIAGAPYEQYF

v_gene: TRBV19
j_gene: TRBJ2-1
CDR3aa: CASSEGIYNEQFF

v_gene: TRBV11-2
j_gene: TRBJ2-7
CDR3aa: CASSPVGDWSEQYF

v_gene: TRBV5-8
j_gene: TRBJ1-5
CDR3aa: CASSFEPLQATSNQPQHF

v_gene: TRBV13
j_gene: TRBJ1-2
CDR3aa: CASSSGSSPSYGYTF

v_gene: TRBV7-9
j_gene: TRBJ2-5
CDR3aa: CASSSRVGRETQYF

v_gene: TRBV11-2
j_gene: TRBJ2-5
CDR3aa: CASSLVSEGETQYF

v_gene: TRBV6-6
j_gene: TRBJ2-5
CDR3aa: CASSVQKDQETQYF

v_gene: TRBV7-2
j_gene: TRBJ1-5
CDR3aa: CASSLEGADQPQHF

v_gene: TRBV19
j_gene: TRBJ1-4
CDR3aa: CASSETGSGEKLFF

v_gene: TRBV29-1
j_gene: TRBJ1-1
CDR3aa: CSVAGGLGAEAFF

v_gene: TRBV7-9
j_gene: TRBJ1-4
CDR3aa: CASSAGQGAHNEKLFF

v_gene: TRBV28
j_gene: TRBJ2-7
CDR3aa: CASSPHGNRGLSGRFDEQYF

v_gene: TRBV2
j_gene: TRBJ1-2
CDR3aa: CASSDLAASRGYGYTF

v_gene: TRBV4-3
j_gene: TRBJ1-1
CDR3aa: CASSGDRNTEAFF

v_gene: TRBV5-1
j_gene: TRBJ2-1
CDR3aa: CASSLEGLAGGNQNEQFF

v_gene: TRBV4-1
j_gene: TRBJ2-7
CDR3aa: CASSQDRGSEYEQYF

v_gene: TRBV27
j_gene: TRBJ2-1
CDR3aa: CASSFVGSSSSYNEQFF

v_gene: TRBV2
j_gene: TRBJ1-2
CDR3aa: CASSSIRYRQGLLDYGYTF

v_gene: TRBV29-1
j_gene: TRBJ2-5
CDR3aa: CSVEAVGKEETQYF

v_gene: TRBV15
j_gene: TRBJ2-3
CDR3aa: CATSQDISGGRRGTDTQYF

v_gene: TRBV6-5
j_gene: TRBJ1-1
CDR3aa: CASSYSVGGNTEAFF

v_gene: TRBV7-9
j_gene: TRBJ2-1
CDR3aa: CASSLSLAPSYNEQFF

v_gene: TRBV4-1
j_gene: TRBJ2-7
CDR3aa: CASSQVIWAEQYF

v_gene: TRBV9
j_gene: TRBJ2-3
CDR3aa: CASSVVSGDTQYF

v_gene: TRBV27
j_gene: TRBJ2-7
CDR3aa: CASSEDGGQTYEQYF

v_gene: TRBV9
j_gene: TRBJ2-5
CDR3aa: CASTNGRVGGGETQYF

v_gene: TRBV7-9
j_gene: TRBJ2-7
CDR3aa: CASSSNLGYEQYF

v_gene: TRBV9
j_gene: TRBJ2-7
CDR3aa: CASSVDNRGYEQYF

v_gene: TRBV27
j_gene: TRBJ2-3
CDR3aa: CASSSRRSADTQYF

v_gene: TRBV7-2
j_gene: TRBJ1-5
CDR3aa: CASRRGRAGQPQHF

v_gene: TRBV9
j_gene: TRBJ2-7
CDR3aa: CASSVDDGLLFEQYF

v_gene: TRBV13
j_gene: TRBJ1-2
CDR3aa: CASSLRGSGNGYTF

v_gene: TRBV5-4
j_gene: TRBJ2-1
CDR3aa: CASSLDHNEQFF

v_gene: TRBV13
j_gene: TRBJ2-1
CDR3aa: CASSERTGYNEQFF

v_gene: TRBV5-1
j_gene: TRBJ2-7
CDR3aa: CASSRWAGPSYEQYF

v_gene: TRBV9
j_gene: TRBJ2-1
CDR3aa: CASSSGSPGNEQFF

v_gene: TRBV5-5
j_gene: TRBJ1-5
CDR3aa: CASSLVAGSGQPQHF

v_gene: TRBV7-6
j_gene: TRBJ2-7
CDR3aa: CASSLGSYEQYF

v_gene: TRBV7-9
j_gene: TRBJ2-1
CDR3aa: CASSFRPNNEQFF

v_gene: TRBV29-1
j_gene: TRBJ1-2
CDR3aa: CSVGPGREGGYTF

v_gene: TRBV28
j_gene: TRBJ1-5
CDR3aa: CASSSPPGQGNQPQHF

v_gene: TRBV4-2
j_gene: TRBJ2-3
CDR3aa: CASSQALMTGSTDTQYF